The 7 T cell receptor beta chains below all came from one sample that was sequenced in a study of spatial heterogeneity in lung cancer. Time point defined: sample taken at primary tumor resection. TCRdb fed the 5' RACE reads into MiXCR, producing one record per CDR3 protein. Of 5,000 to 7,000 distinct CDR3 sequences detected, approximately 14% appear once; the ten largest clones hold 11%. General study points: Tumor mutation count correlated with how many alpha and beta TCRs expanded intratumorally.

These receptors are not linked to any known antigen. The sequencing used lung tumor tissue, collected at surgery. Receptors were obtained from a male donor with early-stage non-small cell lung cancer.

This clonotype is deemed medium-sized. The chain has TRBV18 and TRBJ2-5; D not certain. The CDR3 sequence is 15 residues long. Trimming cost V 1 base and J 0 bases, with 9 bases left between them. Germline V gene lookup returns CDR1 KGHSH and CDR2 LQKENI. CDR3 residues: CASSPLGQNQETQYF. The DNA for the CDR3 is TGTGCCAGCTCACCACTCGGGCAGAACCAAGAGACCCAGTACTTC.

This clonotype qualifies as medium-sized. This chain connects TRBV19 to TRBJ1-6; D possibly corresponds to TRBD1 (5 bases). V dropped 7 bases and J dropped 5 bases, with 9 bases sitting between them. CDR1 and CDR2 from the germline V gene are LNHDA and SQIVND (reference sequence). This CDR3 has 13 residues. DNA for the CDR3: TGTGCCAGTATGGGCAGGGATAATTCACCCCTCCACTTT. This codes for CASMGRDNSPLHF.

This clonotype was found a few times. V is TRBV10-3 and J is TRBJ2-7; 7 nucleotides agree with TRBD1. Per germline, CDR1 ENHRY and CDR2 SYGVKD. V lost 4 bases to trimming and J lost 6 bases; unmatched junction nucleotides: 9. The CDR3 length is 14 residues. DNA for the CDR3: TGTGCCATCAGTGGCGCCACGACAGGGCTCGAGCAGTACTTC. Translated: CAISGATTGLEQYF.

This clonotype was recorded many times. The V and J genes are TRBV5-4 and TRBJ2-7; 15 bases line up with TRBD2. The CDR3 sequence is 17 residues long. In germline, CDR1 is SGHNT, CDR2 YYREEE (reference sequence). Trimming at V came to 4 bases and at J to 2 bases, leaving 7 bases not matched to a gene. Here the CDR3 DNA reads TGTGCCAGCAGCCCGGGACTAGCGGGAGGCCTGACCTACGAGCAGTACTTC. This sequence encodes CASSPGLAGGLTYEQYF.

This clonotype was seen repeatedly, ten times or more. The gene calls are TRBV7-9 and TRBJ1-1; TRBD1 might be the D (5 bases). CDR3 size: 13 residues. V shed 5 bases and J shed 4 bases, with 11 bases lying between them. Germline V gene sequence: CDR1 SEHNR, CDR2 FQNEAQ (reference sequence). The CDR3: CASSAQGRTEAFF. CDR3 bases: TGTGCCAGCAGCGCCCAGGGTCGCACTGAAGCTTTCTTT. Using reference TRBV7-9 and TRBJ1-1 for the parts outside the CDR3, the full variable domain is DTGVSQNPRHKITKRGQNVTFRCDPISEHNRLYWYRQTLGQGPEFLTYFQNEAQLEKSRLLSDRFSAERPKGSFSTLEIQRTEQGDSAMYLCASSAQGRTEAFFGQGTRLTVV.

This clonotype is large by share. This chain links TRBV28 with TRBJ2-2; TRBD2 agrees at 11 bases. V dropped 4 bases and J dropped 6; count of bases not matched to a gene: 7. This CDR3 region has 16 residues. Germline values: CDR1 MDHEN, CDR2 SYDVKM. The CDR3 DNA reads as TGTGCCAGCAGTTCCCGACTAGCGGGAAAGGCCGGGGAGCTGTTTTTT. Residues: CASSSRLAGKAGELFF.

This clonotype has at least ten counts. V usage is TRBV11-2 and J usage is TRBJ2-1; 7 bases line up with TRBD2. The CDR3 covers 15 residues. The V gene end was trimmed by 0 bases and the J gene end by 6 bases; junction bases not matched to a gene: 5. From germline, CDR1 is SGHAT and CDR2 FQNNGV. As DNA, the CDR3 is TGTGCCAGCAGCTTAGATAGGGCTAGCGGCAATGAGCAGTTCTTC. This gives the protein CASSLDRASGNEQFF.